Sequencing of this T cell receptor beta chain was carried out in a study of blood T cells in healthy people across ages. In germline, CDR1 is SEHNR, CDR2 FQNEAQ (reference sequence). The V segment lost 5 bases and the J segment 4 bases; nucleotides outside the gene matches: 6. The CDR3 length is 15 residues. Primers used in a second PCR of roughly 6 to 11 cycles were a sample-barcoded 5' primer and a J-beta primer mix. TCRdb re-derived calls from the 5' RACE reads in MiXCR, one entry per CDR3 protein. The sample comprises 550,000 to 600,000 distinct CDR3 sequences, 25% to 30% of which are singletons, and 15% to 20% rests with the top ten.

The rearrangement uses TRBV7-9 and TRBJ2-7; 12 bases match TRBD1. The clonotype comes from a woman in her 70s in good health. Sequencing was done on a sample of blood. The CDR3 DNA reads as TGTGCCAGCAGCACAGGGACAGGGGGCAGGTACGAGCAGTACTTC. Residues: CASSTGTGGRYEQYF.